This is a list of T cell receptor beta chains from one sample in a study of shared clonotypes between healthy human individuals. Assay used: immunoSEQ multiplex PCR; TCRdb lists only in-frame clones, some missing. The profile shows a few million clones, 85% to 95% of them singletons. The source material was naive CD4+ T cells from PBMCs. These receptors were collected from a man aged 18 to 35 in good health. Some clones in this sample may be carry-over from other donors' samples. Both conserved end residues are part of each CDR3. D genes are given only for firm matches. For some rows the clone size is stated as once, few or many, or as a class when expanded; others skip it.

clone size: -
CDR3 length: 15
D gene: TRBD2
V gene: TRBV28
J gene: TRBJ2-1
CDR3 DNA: TGTGCCAGCAGTTTTATAGCGGGAGGATTCAATGAGCAGTTCTTC
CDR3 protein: CASSFIAGGFNEQFF

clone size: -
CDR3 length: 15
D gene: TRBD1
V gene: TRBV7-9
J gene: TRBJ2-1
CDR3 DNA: TGTGCCAGCAGCTCCGGGACAGGGCCCCACAATGAGCAGTTCTTC
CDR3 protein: CASSSGTGPHNEQFF

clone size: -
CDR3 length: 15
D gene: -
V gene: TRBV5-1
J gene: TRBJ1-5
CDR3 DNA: TGCGCCAGCAGCTTGAATGGGGGGGCGGAACAGCCCCAGCATTTT
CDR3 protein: CASSLNGGAEQPQHF

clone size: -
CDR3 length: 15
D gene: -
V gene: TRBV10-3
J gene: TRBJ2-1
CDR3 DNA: TGTGCCATCAGTGGAAGGCTAACCTCCTACAATGAGCAGTTCTTC
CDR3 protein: CAISGRLTSYNEQFF

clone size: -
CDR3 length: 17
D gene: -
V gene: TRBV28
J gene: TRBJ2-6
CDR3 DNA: TGTGCCAGCAGTTTAATGCAGCGGAGCTCTGGGGCCAACGTCCTGACTTTC
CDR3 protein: CASSLMQRSSGANVLTF

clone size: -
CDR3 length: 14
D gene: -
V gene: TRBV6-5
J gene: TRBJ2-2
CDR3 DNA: TGTGCCACATTAAAGCGGTCGAACACCGGGGAGCTGTTTTTT
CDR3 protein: CATLKRSNTGELFF

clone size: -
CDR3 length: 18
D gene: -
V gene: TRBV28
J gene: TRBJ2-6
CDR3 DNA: TGTGCCAGCAGCTCCCCCGGGCAGGGAAATCCTGGGGCCAACGTCCTGACTTTC
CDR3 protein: CASSSPGQGNPGANVLTF

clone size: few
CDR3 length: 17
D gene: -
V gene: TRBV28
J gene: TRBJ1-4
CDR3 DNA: TGTGCCAGCAGTCCGTTTACCGTTCCTACAACTAATGAAAAACTGTTTTTT
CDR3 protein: CASSPFTVPTTNEKLFF

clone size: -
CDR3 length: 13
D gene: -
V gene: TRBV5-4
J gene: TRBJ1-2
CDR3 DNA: TGTGCCAGCAGCCATACAGAGAACTATGGCTACACCTTC
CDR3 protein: CASSHTENYGYTF

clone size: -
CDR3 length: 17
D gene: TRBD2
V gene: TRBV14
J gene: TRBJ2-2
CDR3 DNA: TGTGCCAGCAGCAACCACCCGGGACTAGAAGTAACCGGGGAGCTGTTTTTT
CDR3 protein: CASSNHPGLEVTGELFF

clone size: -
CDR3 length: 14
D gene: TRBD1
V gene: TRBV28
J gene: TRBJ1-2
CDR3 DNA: TGTGCCAGCAGTTTAAGTCAGGGGGCGATTGGCTACACCTTC
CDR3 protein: CASSLSQGAIGYTF

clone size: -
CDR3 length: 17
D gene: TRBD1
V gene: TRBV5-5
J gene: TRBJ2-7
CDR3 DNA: TGTGCCAGCAGCTTGAGGTTGGCGGGACAGGGGGCGTACGAGCAGTACTTC
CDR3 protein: CASSLRLAGQGAYEQYF

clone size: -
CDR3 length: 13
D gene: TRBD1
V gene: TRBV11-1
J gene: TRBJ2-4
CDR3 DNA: TGTGCCAGCAGCGGGGACAGTGCAAACATTCAGTACTTC
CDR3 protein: CASSGDSANIQYF

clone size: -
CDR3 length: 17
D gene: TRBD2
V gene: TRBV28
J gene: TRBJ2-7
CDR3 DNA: TGTGCCAGCAGGATAACGGGACTAGCGCCTAGCTCCTACGAGCAGTACTTC
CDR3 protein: CASRITGLAPSSYEQYF

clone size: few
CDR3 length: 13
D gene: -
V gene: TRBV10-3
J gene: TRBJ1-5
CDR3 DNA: TGTGCCATCAGTGAGTCAGGGGATCAGCCCCAGCATTTT
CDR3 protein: CAISESGDQPQHF

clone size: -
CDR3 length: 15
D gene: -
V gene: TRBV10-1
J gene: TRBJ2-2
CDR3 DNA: TGCGCCAGCAGTGAGTCCGACAGGAACACCGGGGAGCTGTTTTTT
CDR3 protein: CASSESDRNTGELFF

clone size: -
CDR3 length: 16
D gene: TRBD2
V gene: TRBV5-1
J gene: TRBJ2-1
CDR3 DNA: TGCGCCAGCAGCTTGGAGCGGCTAGCGGATGTCAATGAGCAGTTCTTC
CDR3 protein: CASSLERLADVNEQFF

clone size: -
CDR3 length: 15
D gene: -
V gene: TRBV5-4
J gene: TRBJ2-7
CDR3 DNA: TGTGCCAGCCAAATAGGGTCAGAGCCCGGAAGAGGGCAGTACTTC
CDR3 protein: CASQIGSEPGRGQYF